This T cell receptor (beta chain) was sequenced for a study of PD-1 blockade in classical Hodgkin lymphoma. Study observations and caveats: In CD4+ cells, TCR diversity went up significantly by C4D1, but in CD8+ cells it did not.

Sequencing used immunoSEQ multiplex PCR; TCRdb keeps in-frame clones, though not all of them. The profile shows about 7,900 clones, about four fifths of them singletons. This CDR3 region has 15 residues. CDR1 is SNHLY, CDR2 FYNNEI, per germline. Losses at the gene ends were 6 bases for V and 1 base for J; bases not matched to a gene: 2. This clone turned up a few times. Its antigen is undetermined. Described time point: cycle 4 day 1 (C4D1), after 6 weeks of nivolumab. Every single patient, without exception, relapsed after autologous stem cell transplantation, and brentuximab vedotin exposure varied. This material consisted of peripheral blood mononuclear cells (PBMCs), taken before the fourth cycle of nivolumab. The V call is TRBV2, the J call TRBJ1-5; 11 nucleotides match TRBD1. The receptor was isolated from a human donor with classical Hodgkin lymphoma. CDR3 DNA: TGTGCCAGCAGAGGACAGGGGGCAAGCAATCAGCCCCAGCATTTT. Its translation is CASRGQGASNQPQHF.